This note documents a single T cell receptor beta chain sequence. The antigen remains undetermined. The sample belongs to a study of T cell responses to AZD1222 COVID-19 vaccine. Study-wide context: Some second doses came at about 4 weeks and others at about 12 weeks; these were pooled.

V was pared by 2 bases and J by 5 bases, with 12 bases between. CDR1 is SGHAT and CDR2 is FQNNGV in the germline V gene. There are 14 residues in the CDR3. Clones were read by immunoSEQ multiplex PCR, and TCRdb kept only the in-frame ones, dropping some. The sample includes 150,000 to 200,000 clones, less than 95% of them seen just once. Study results and limitations: Vaccination with two AZD1222 doses was followed by a rise in Spike-specific TCR breadth and depth.

V is TRBV11-2 and J is TRBJ2-5; D is ambiguous. The source material was peripheral blood, sampled on day 0 of AZD1222 vaccination. The receptor was derived from an adult in good health. The CDR3 DNA sequence: TGTGCCAGCAGCTTATCTGGGGTATCGGAGACCCAGTACTTC. It codes for CASSLSGVSETQYF.